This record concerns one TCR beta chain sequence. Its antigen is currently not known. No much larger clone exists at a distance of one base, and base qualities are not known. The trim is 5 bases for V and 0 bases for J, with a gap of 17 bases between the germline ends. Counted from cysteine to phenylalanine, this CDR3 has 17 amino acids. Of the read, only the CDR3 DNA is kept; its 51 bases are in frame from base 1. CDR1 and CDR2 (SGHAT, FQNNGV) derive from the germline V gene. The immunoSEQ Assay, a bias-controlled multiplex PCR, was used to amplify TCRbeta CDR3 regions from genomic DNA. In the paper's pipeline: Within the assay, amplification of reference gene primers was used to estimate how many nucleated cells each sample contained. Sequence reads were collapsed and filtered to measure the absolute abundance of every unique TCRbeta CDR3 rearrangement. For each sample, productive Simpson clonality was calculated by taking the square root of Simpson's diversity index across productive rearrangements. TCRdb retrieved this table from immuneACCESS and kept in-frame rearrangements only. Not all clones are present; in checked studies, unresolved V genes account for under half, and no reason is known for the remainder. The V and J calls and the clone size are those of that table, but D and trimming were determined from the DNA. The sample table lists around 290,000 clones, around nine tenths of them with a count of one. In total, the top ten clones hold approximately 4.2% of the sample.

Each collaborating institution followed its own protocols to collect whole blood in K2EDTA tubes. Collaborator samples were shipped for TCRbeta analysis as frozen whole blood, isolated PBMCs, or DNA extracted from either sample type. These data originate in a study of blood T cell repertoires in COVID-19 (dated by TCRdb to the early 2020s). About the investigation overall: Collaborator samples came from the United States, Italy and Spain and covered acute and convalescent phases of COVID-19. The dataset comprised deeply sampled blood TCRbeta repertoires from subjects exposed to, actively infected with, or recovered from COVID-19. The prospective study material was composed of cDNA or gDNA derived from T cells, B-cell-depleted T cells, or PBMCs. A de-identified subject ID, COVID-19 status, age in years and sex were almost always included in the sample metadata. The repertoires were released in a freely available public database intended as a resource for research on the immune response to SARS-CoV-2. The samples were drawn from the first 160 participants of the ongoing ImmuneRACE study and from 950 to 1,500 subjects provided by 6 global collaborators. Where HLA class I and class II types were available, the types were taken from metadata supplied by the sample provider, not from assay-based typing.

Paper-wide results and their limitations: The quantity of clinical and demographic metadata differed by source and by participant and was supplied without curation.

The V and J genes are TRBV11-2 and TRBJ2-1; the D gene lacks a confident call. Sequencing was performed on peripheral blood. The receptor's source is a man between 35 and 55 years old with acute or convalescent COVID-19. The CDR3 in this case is CASSPPLTVSSYNEQFF. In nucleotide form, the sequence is TGTGCCAGCAGCCCCCCCCTCACAGTGAGCTCCTACAATGAGCAGTTCTTC.